Sequencing of this T cell receptor (beta chain) was carried out in a study of blood T cell repertoires in COVID-19. Study context: There were acute and convalescent COVID-19 samples, and they came from the United States, Italy and Spain. The analysed material was cDNA or gDNA that came from T cells, B-cell-depleted T cells, or PBMCs.

V was clipped by 5 bases and J by 5 bases, with 19 bases between them. CDR1 and CDR2 from the germline V gene are MNHEY and SVGEGT. The CDR3 has 15 residues. Authors' data handling: Reference gene primer amplification gave nucleated cell count estimates. Profiled with immunoSEQ multiplex PCR; TCRdb holds only in-frame clones, not every one. That table furnishes V, J and clone size, whereas the DNA furnished D and trimming. The sample carries 170,000 or so clones, roughly 83% recorded once. The chain recombines TRBV6-2 or TRBV6-3 with TRBJ2-7; no definite D call. The sequence was collected from a man in his late teens or twenties with active or convalescent COVID-19. Sequencing input: peripheral blood. CDR3 bases: TGTGCCAGCAGTGCACCTCATGGTCCCAGAAACGAGCAGTACTTC. Its protein product is CASSAPHGPRNEQYF.